This TCR beta chain originates from a study of human T cells and chemical hapten exposure. For the study at large: Patch tests put 0.01% DPC on the upper back, read at 6 days. Diagnoses of alopecia areata, totalis or universalis occurred in mostly female patients. Study findings and constraints: Counts of TCRs above 1 in 1000 frequency stayed unchanged with DPC sensitization.

This clonotype was detected only a few times. Its specificity is unknown. Time point reported: pre-sensitization, week 0. Stated treatment: therapeutic diphenylcyclopropenone sensitization with weekly scalp DPC. The V gene's germline CDR1 is LGHNA and CDR2 YNFKEQ. V was shortened by 1 base and J by 0 bases, with 10 bases between the two germline ends. The CDR3 loop spans 16 amino acids. The study used a library that attached unique molecular identifiers to individual cDNA molecules. TCRdb re-derived calls from the RACE reads in MiXCR, one entry per CDR3 protein. The data contain tens of thousands of distinct CDR3 sequences, approximately 7% of them seen just once; the ten biggest clones take up 1.6%.

The sequencing here drew on whole blood, taken in connection with sensitization to the hapten diphenylcyclopropenone (DPC). The TCR sequence derives from a woman aged 25-40 years with alopecia areata. Some clones in this sample may be carry-over from other donors' samples. The gene calls are TRBV4-2 and TRBJ1-3; TRBD1 might be the D (6 bases). The CDR3 bases are TGTGCCAGCAGCCAAGTAGGAGGGGGCTCTGGAAACACCATATATTTT. Translation gives CASSQVGGGSGNTIYF.